This TCR beta chain was found in a study of blood T cell repertoires in COVID-19 (dated by TCRdb to 2020 to 2022). Context from the whole study: Collaborator samples came from the United States, Italy and Spain and covered acute and convalescent phases of COVID-19. Subjects who had been exposed to COVID-19, were actively infected with it, or had recovered from it provided the deeply sampled blood TCRbeta repertoires that made up the dataset. Where available, HLA class I and class II types were obtained from metadata supplied by the sample provider rather than from assay-based typing. Samples came from the ongoing ImmuneRACE study (first 160 participants) plus 1,254 subjects from 6 global collaborators. The repertoires were made available in a free public database intended to serve as a resource for research on the immune response to SARS-CoV-2. The material from the prospective study consisted of cDNA or gDNA derived from T cells, B-cell-depleted T cells, or PBMCs. The sample metadata nearly always contained a de-identified subject ID, COVID-19 status, age in years and sex.

V drops 5 bases and J drops 3 bases, leaving 14 bases in between. As encoded in the germline V gene, CDR1 is MNHEY while CDR2 is SVGAGI. The CDR3 sequence holds 14 residues, the cysteine and phenylalanine included. Only CDR3 DNA remains: 42 bases, in frame from the first base. Each collaborating institution followed its own protocols to collect whole blood in K2EDTA tubes. Collaborator samples were shipped for TCRbeta analysis as frozen whole blood, isolated PBMCs, or DNA extracted from either sample type. TCRbeta CDR3 regions were amplified from genomic DNA using the immunoSEQ Assay, a bias-controlled multiplex PCR. Per the authors' processing: The number of nucleated cells in each sample was estimated from the amplification of reference gene primers within the assay. To quantify the absolute abundance of each unique TCRbeta CDR3 rearrangement, sequence reads were collapsed and filtered. Productive Simpson clonality was computed per sample as the square root of Simpson's diversity index over productive rearrangements. TCRdb obtained this table from immuneACCESS and retained in-frame rearrangements with V and J assigned. These tables miss some clones; where compared with another copy, unresolved V genes account for less than half of the shortfall, and the remainder is unexplained. D and trimming come from the DNA, and the V and J calls and clone size come from that table. For this sample the table gives 250,000 to 350,000 clones, of which approximately 87% were detected only once. Of the sample, 3.5% to 4% falls within the top ten clones.

What the authors observed across the whole study: The amount of clinical and demographic metadata varied by source and participant and was provided uncurated.

Comments on this clone: Its target antigen remains unknown. Per-nucleotide qualities are absent, and no much larger clonotype sits a single base away.

Material: peripheral blood. The sequence derives from a woman aged 50 to 65 with active or convalescent COVID-19. The sequence links TRBV6-5 to TRBJ2-7; TRBD1 is a possible D gene, resting on 6 matching bases. The CDR3 has the sequence CASSPLLGGYEQYF. In nucleotides, the sequence is TGTGCCAGCAGTCCCTTACTAGGGGGCTACGAGCAGTACTTC.